This TCR beta chain is drawn from a study of T cells and Merkel cell carcinoma outcomes. The germline V gene encodes CDR1 SGHTA and CDR2 FQGTGA. V shed 1 base and J shed 5 bases, with 6 bases lying between them. The CDR3 totals 13 residues. The repertoire was sequenced with immunoSEQ multiplex PCR; TCRdb's copy has only in-frame clones and lacks some. In the table there are under 8,000 clones, about 90% of which are singletons. This chain connects TRBV7-3 to TRBJ1-5; D is undetermined. The sample comprised tumor tissue from Merkel cell carcinoma. This TCR came from a human donor with Merkel cell carcinoma. The CDR3 DNA reads as TGTGCCAGCAGCTTAAGAGAAGATCAGCCCCAGCATTTT. Protein: CASSLREDQPQHF.